This T cell receptor (beta chain) was retrieved from a study of spatial heterogeneity in lung cancer. Study-level background: Beta-chain sequences consistently outnumbered alpha-chain sequences in detection. There was a strong correlation between the counts of TCR transcripts measured in tumor regions and a T cell transcriptional module score that was calculated from matched bulk RNA-seq.

A single record per CDR3 protein comes from TCRdb applying MiXCR to the 5' RACE reads. Here the sample spans some 5,000 distinct CDR3 sequences, 29% being singletons. Time point: sample taken at primary tumor resection. Unsorted samples of tumor, nontumor lung or frozen PBMC had their whole RNA sequenced. The CDR3 consists of 14 residues. CDR1 and CDR2 from the germline V gene are MNHNY and SVGAGI (reference sequence). V was shortened by 7 bases and J by 1 base, with 14 bases between the two germline ends. Notes on the study in general: Tumor mutation count correlated with how many alpha and beta TCRs expanded intratumorally. Estimates put coverage of tumor T cells about 7% for alpha and less than 15% for beta chains.

On this clonotype: Its matching antigen is unknown.

This chain joins TRBV6-6 and TRBJ2-7; TRBD1 is a possible D gene (5 bases). The sequences come from lung tumor tissue, collected at surgery. The clonotype originates from a female donor with early-stage non-small cell lung cancer. Written as DNA, the CDR3 is TGTGCCAGCAACCCAGGGATAGTGTCCTACGAGCAGTACTTC. Protein product: CASNPGIVSYEQYF.